The sequence of this TCR beta chain was determined in a study of vaccination effects on CD4 cells after COVID-19. The culture ran for about 11 days, and then CD4+ T cells were isolated. Either the mRNA-1273 or the BNT162b2 vaccine was given to participants as two doses. Study-wide results and caveats: At late timepoints after vaccination, vaccine- and infection-induced clones shrank markedly.

TCRdb keeps only in-frame clones here, not all; method: immunoSEQ multiplex PCR. The table lists roughly 45,000 clones, 60% to 75% of them singletons. Germline CDR1 and CDR2: SQVTM and ANQGSEA. Trimming stripped 6 bases from V and 6 bases from J, with 10 bases between. This CDR3 is 11 amino acids long. Concerning this clone: As yet, its antigen is unknown.

The V and J genes are TRBV29-1 and TRBJ2-3, with D hard to call. The sequence was collected from a human donor who received a COVID-19 vaccine. This specimen consisted of CD4+ T cells from PBMCs cultured without peptide, obtained after COVID-19 vaccination. The CDR3 nucleotides are TGCAGCGTGGGGAAAGCGGATACGCAGTATTTT. It codes for CSVGKADTQYF.